The next 25 T cell receptor beta chains were all read from a single sample in a study of post-analysis software for immune sequencing data. General observations from the study: Roughly 5 TRBV segments were significantly more frequent in patients than in controls. TRBV5-6, TRBV5-1 and TRBV20-1 were among these segments.

Their target antigens are unknown. Unique molecular identifiers were present in the TCR beta cDNA libraries. Each CDR3 protein is one row after TCRdb ran MiXCR on the PCR reads. The sample carries roughly 650,000 distinct CDR3 sequences, over 45% recorded once. The specimen sequenced was blood. The source is a girl under 10 years old with multiple sclerosis.

The V and J genes are TRBV7-9 and TRBJ2-1; D is ambiguous. Germline lookup yields CDR1 SEHNR and CDR2 FQNEAQ (reference sequence). The CDR3 contains 13 residues. V was trimmed by 1 base and J by 8 bases, leaving 9 bases between them. Here the CDR3 reads CASSLVPLYEQFF. CDR3 DNA: TGTGCCAGCAGCTTAGTTCCCTTGTATGAGCAGTTCTTC.

The J gene is TRBJ2-5, the V gene TRBV28; 12 nucleotides line up with TRBD2. The CDR3 loop spans 20 amino acids. V was clipped by 4 bases and J by 6 bases; unmatched bases: 21. CDR1 and CDR2 (germline): MDHEN, SYDVKM. The CDR3 DNA sequence: TGTGCCAGCAGTTCCCCCGGGCTAGCGGGAGGGGGGGTAAAAAAGAAGACCCAGTACTTC. Protein sequence: CASSSPGLAGGGVKKKTQYF.

The rearrangement uses TRBV2 and TRBJ2-7; 14 bases fit TRBD2. Germline values: CDR1 SNHLY, CDR2 FYNNEI. Unmatched junction bases numbered 8, after V lost 8 bases and J lost 11 bases. The CDR3 is 13 residues long. CDR3 loop: CASSGTSGSVEYF. CDR3 nucleotide sequence: TGTGCCAGCTCCGGGACTAGCGGGAGCGTTGAGTACTTC.

A few counts support this clonotype. This rearrangement joins TRBV6-5 to TRBJ2-1; D unresolved. The V end lost 8 bases, the J end lost 12 bases, and 20 bases lay between the germline ends. The germline V gene has CDR1 MNHEY and CDR2 SVGAGI. The CDR3 is 13 amino acids. The CDR3 sequence is CASGSVGRLGQFF. The CDR3 nucleotides read TGTGCCAGCGGCTCCGTAGGAAGGCTGGGGCAGTTCTTC.

The chain uses TRBV28 and TRBJ1-1; D not resolved. Per germline, CDR1 MDHEN and CDR2 SYDVKM. This CDR3 has 16 amino acids. Trimming cost V 7 bases and J 0 bases, with 18 bases left between them. This chain's CDR3 is CASIDWSGGLNTEAFF. The CDR3 nucleotides read TGTGCCAGCATCGATTGGTCGGGAGGGTTGAACACTGAAGCTTTCTTT.

V and J are TRBV29-1 and TRBJ2-1, with 8 positions matching TRBD2. The CDR3 spans 14 residues. With 3 bases clipped from V and 4 bases from J, the junction kept 5 bases outside the gene matches. The germline gives CDR1 SQVTM, CDR2 ANQGSEA. The CDR3 nucleotides read TGCAGCGTTGATGGCGGGGGGACATACAATGAGCAGTTCTTC. This translates into CSVDGGGTYNEQFF.

The V gene is TRBV7-6, the J gene TRBJ1-5; D not certain. CDR3 length: 12 residues. Trimming removed 6 bases at V and 6 bases at J, with 9 bases between. Germline loops: CDR1 SGHVS, CDR2 FNYEAQ. The chain's CDR3 is CASSAGSQPQHF. CDR3 in DNA: TGTGCCAGCAGTGCGGGGAGTCAGCCCCAGCATTTT.

This chain joins TRBV29-1 and TRBJ2-7; D tentatively reads TRBD1 or TRBD2 (5 bases each). This CDR3 region has 11 residues. Trimming removed 7 bases from V and 6 bases from J, with 13 bases in between. Germline loops: CDR1 SQVTM, CDR2 ANQGSEA. The CDR3 protein is CSAGGTGEQYF. CDR3 nucleotides: TGCAGCGCTGGGGGAACGGGCGAGCAGTACTTC.

The CDR3 loop is CATSSPGQGKAYEQYF. CDR3 sequence (DNA): TGTGCCACCAGCAGCCCCGGGCAGGGGAAAGCCTACGAGCAGTACTTC. The V gene is TRBV15, the J gene TRBJ2-7, with D possibly being TRBD1 (6 bases). CDR3 length equals 16 residues. V lost 3 bases and J lost 2, with 17 bases in between. CDR1 is LNHNV and CDR2 is YYDKDF in the germline V gene (reference sequence).

This chain uses TRBV20-1 with TRBJ2-1; 12 positions agree with TRBD2. Unmatched junction bases numbered 6, after V lost 3 bases and J lost 3 bases. CDR3 size: 16 residues. Germline assignment: CDR1 DFQATT and CDR2 SNEGSKA (reference sequence). CDR3 amino acids: CSASRPGLAGYNEQFF. The CDR3 bases are TGCAGTGCTAGCCGCCCGGGACTAGCGGGCTACAATGAGCAGTTCTTC.

This clonotype turned up a few times. The J gene is TRBJ2-3, the V gene TRBV9; maybe TRBD1 (5 bases). V lost 0 bases, J lost 8 bases, and 10 bases lay in between. Per the germline V gene, CDR1 is SGDLS and CDR2 is YYNGEE. The CDR3 has 13 residues. The CDR3 here is CASSVEGWGTQYF. CDR3 nucleotides: TGTGCCAGCAGCGTAGAGGGGTGGGGTACGCAGTATTTT.

This clonotype was counted between two and nine times. V is TRBV21-1 and J is TRBJ2-3; TRBD1, as called in the table, went unchecked against the DNA. TRBV21-1 is termed a pseudogene. CDR3 length equals 14 residues. In nucleotides, the CDR3 is TGTGCCGCAACCGGGACAGGGAAAACAGATACGCAGTATTTT. Protein sequence: CAATGTGKTDTQYF.

This chain joins TRBV19 and TRBJ1-1, with D unresolved. Trimming cost V 8 bases and J 4 bases, with 20 bases left between them. Germline V lookup: CDR1 LNHDA, CDR2 SQIVND (reference sequence). This CDR3 is 15 amino acids long. CDR3 sequence: CASHDRGNGATEAFF. The DNA for the CDR3 is TGTGCCAGTCACGATCGGGGAAACGGCGCCACTGAAGCTTTCTTT.

V and J are TRBV29-1 and TRBJ2-7; the D gene is possibly TRBD2 (7 bases). The J call may be mistaken, given a closer DNA end match to TRBJ2-5. Germline V gives CDR1 SQVTM, CDR2 ANQGSEA. The CDR3 spans 13 residues. The CDR3 loop reads CSVVGGAPETQYF. CDR3 bases: TGCAGCGTTGTGGGGGGGGCTCCGGAGACCCAGTACTTC.

J is TRBJ2-3 and V is TRBV10-1, with D maybe TRBD2 (5 bases). In germline, CDR1 is WNHNN, CDR2 SYGVQD (reference sequence). V lost 2 bases to trimming and J lost 2 bases, with 8 bases between them. The length of the CDR3 is 14 residues. CDR3 sequence: CASSEKRFTDTQYF. CDR3 nucleotide sequence: TGCGCCAGCAGTGAGAAGCGGTTCACAGATACGCAGTATTTT.

V and J are TRBV7-2 and TRBJ1-2, with D hard to call. V lost 2 bases to trimming and J lost 11 bases, with 9 bases between them. This CDR3 is 11 amino acids long. Germline lookup yields CDR1 SGHTA and CDR2 FQGNSA. Written as DNA, the CDR3 is TGTGCCAGCAGCTTATATAGGGAGTACACCTTC. Residues: CASSLYREYTF.

The chain couples TRBV4-2 to TRBJ2-7; no clear D. V was shortened by 3 bases and J by 5 bases, with 8 bases between the two germline ends. Germline V gives CDR1 LGHNA, CDR2 YNFKEQ. The CDR3 consists of 12 residues. CDR3 sequence (DNA): TGTGCCAGCAGCCAGGTCAAAGACGAGCAGTACTTC. It translates to CASSQVKDEQYF.

There are a few counts of this clonotype. The V call is TRBV11-2, the J call TRBJ2-3; D is undetermined. The CDR3 has 16 amino acids. Germline-derived CDR1 and CDR2 are SGHAT and FQNNGV. With 3 bases removed from V and 3 bases from J, the gap between germline ends came to 16 bases. The chain's CDR3 is CASSLLWTPQTDTQYF. CDR3 sequence (DNA): TGTGCCAGCAGCTTGTTATGGACCCCCCAAACAGATACGCAGTATTTT.

This chain links TRBV5-1 with TRBJ2-5; D remains unclear. The J call may be faulty, since TRBJ2-7 better matches the DNA end. This CDR3 comprises 15 residues. Germline CDR1 and CDR2: SGHRS and YFSETQ. Here the CDR3 reads CASRWWAGDSYEQYF. CDR3 DNA: TGCGCCAGCAGGTGGTGGGCTGGGGACTCCTACGAGCAGTACTTC.

V usage is TRBV9 and J usage is TRBJ1-2; 7 bases agree with TRBD1. From germline, CDR1 is SGDLS and CDR2 YYNGEE. The CDR3 spans 18 residues. The trim removed 0 bases at V and 2 bases at J, leaving 13 bases unmatched. This CDR3 is CASSVATGGGSGNYGYTF. The CDR3 coding sequence is TGTGCCAGCAGCGTAGCTACCGGAGGGGGCAGTGGAAACTATGGCTACACCTTC. The full variable domain, rest sourced from reference TRBV9 and TRBJ1-2, is DSGVTQTPKHLITATGQRVTLRCSPRSGDLSVYWYQQSLDQGLQFLIQYYNGEERAKGNILERFSAQQFPDLHSELNLSSLELGDSALYFCASSVATGGGSGNYGYTFGSGTRLTVV.

This clonotype appeared a few times. The J gene is TRBJ1-2, the V gene TRBV6-5; D might be TRBD1 (5 bases). The V end lost 0 bases, the J end lost 2 bases, and 22 bases lay between the germline ends. The CDR3 sequence is 19 residues long. In germline, CDR1 is MNHEY, CDR2 SVGAGI. CDR3 sequence reads: CASSYSGAGRGDRNYGYTF. The CDR3 coding sequence is TGTGCCAGCAGTTACTCTGGCGCGGGACGGGGAGATCGAAACTATGGCTACACCTTC.

This clonotype has more than one count but fewer than ten. This chain connects TRBV3-1 to TRBJ2-2; 12 bases map to TRBD2. The CDR3 has 14 residues. V dropped 6 bases and J dropped 6; count of bases not matched to a gene: 2. CDR1 and CDR2 (germline): LGHDT, YNNKEL (reference sequence). In nucleotides, the CDR3 is TGTGCCAGCAGGACTAGCGGGGGCTCCGGGGAGCTGTTTTTT. The encoded protein is CASRTSGGSGELFF.

The rearrangement joins TRBV4-3 to TRBJ1-2; D is possibly TRBD1 (5 bases). V dropped 4 bases and J dropped 4 bases, with 16 bases sitting between them. The CDR3 contains 15 residues. CDR1 and CDR2 from the germline V gene are LGHNA and YSLEER. The CDR3 is CASSRGLGGTYGYTF. The CDR3 DNA is TGCGCCAGCAGCCGGGGGTTGGGGGGAACCTATGGCTACACCTTC.

V gene TRBV20-1 combines with J gene TRBJ2-7; 8 nucleotides align to TRBD2. CDR1 and CDR2 from the germline V gene are DFQATT and SNEGSKA (reference sequence). V shed 6 bases and J 5 bases; nucleotides not matched to a gene: 9. This CDR3 has 13 residues. CDR3: CSAGQGGGNEQYF. Written as DNA, the CDR3 is TGCAGTGCAGGTCAGGGCGGGGGGAACGAGCAGTACTTC.

The DNA for the CDR3 is TGCAGCGTGGATAGGGGGGCCCCCACGTCTAACTATGGCTACACCTTC. Translation: CSVDRGAPTSNYGYTF. V is TRBV29-1 and J is TRBJ1-2, with a weak D call TRBD1 (6 bases). The ends were cut back, 6 bases at V and 0 bases at J, with 20 bases in the middle. This CDR3 has 16 residues. The germline CDR1 and CDR2 sequences are SQVTM and ANQGSEA.